This T cell receptor beta chain was sequenced for a study of T cells expressing NK-cell markers. Study at large: Beta-chain profiling covered CD3+CD56+NKG2C+, CD3+CD56+NKG2C- and CD3+CD56-NKG2C+ sorted subsets. Findings of the study overall: About 1.0-7.5% of CD8+ T cells in over five donors belonged to dominant NKG2C+ clonotypes. The CD3+CD56-NKG2C+ fraction of a handful of donors was also led by these clonotypes.

Concerning this clonotype: The antigen is not known.

Scientists made TCR beta cDNA using 5'RACE template switching with UMIs. From the 5' RACE reads, TCRdb lists one entry per CDR3 protein and no DNA. There are some 410,000 distinct CDR3 sequences in the sample, with roughly 7.2% held by the top ten. This CDR3 has 16 residues. The receptor comes from a woman between 18 and 70 years old in good health. The chain carries TRBV12-3 or TRBV12-4 and TRBJ2-2; TCRdb indicates TRBD1, and absent DNA this call remains unverified. The sample was blood T cells: a sorted CD56 or NKG2C T cell subset, CD4+ or CD8+ T cells, or bulk PBMC T cells (not recorded which). This CDR3 reads CASRRTGVGSVGELFF.